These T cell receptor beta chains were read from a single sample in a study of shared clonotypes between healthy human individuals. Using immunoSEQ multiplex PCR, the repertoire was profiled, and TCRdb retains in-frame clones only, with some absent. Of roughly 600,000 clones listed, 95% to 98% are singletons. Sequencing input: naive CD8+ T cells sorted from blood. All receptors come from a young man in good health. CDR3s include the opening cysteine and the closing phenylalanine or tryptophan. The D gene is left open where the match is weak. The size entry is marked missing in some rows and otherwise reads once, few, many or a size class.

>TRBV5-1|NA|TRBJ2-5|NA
TGCGCCAGCAGCTTGGTTGGGGGGGAGACCCAGTACTTC
CASSLVGGETQYF
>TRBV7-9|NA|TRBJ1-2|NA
TGTGCCAGCAGCACGGGGGCGGACGAGGCCTACTATGGCTACACCTTC
CASSTGADEAYYGYTF
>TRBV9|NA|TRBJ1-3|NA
TGTGCCAGCAGCGTGGAAGGGGCTGGAAACACCATATATTTT
CASSVEGAGNTIYF
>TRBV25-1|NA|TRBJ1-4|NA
TGTGCCAGCACTCTGATGGGGGATGAAAAACTGTTTTTT
CASTLMGDEKLFF
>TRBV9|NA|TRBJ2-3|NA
TGTGCCAGCAGCGTAGTTGGTAACGTCGGAACAGATACGCAGTATTTT
CASSVVGNVGTDTQYF
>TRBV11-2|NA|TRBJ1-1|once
TGTGCCAGCAGCTTATTGGAGGGGGTGAACACTGAAGCTTTCTTT
CASSLLEGVNTEAFF
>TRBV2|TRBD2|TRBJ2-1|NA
TGTGCCAGCAGTGTTTGGACTAGCGGCTACAATGAGCAGTTCTTC
CASSVWTSGYNEQFF
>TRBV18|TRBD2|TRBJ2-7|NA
TGTGCCAGCTCCTACCCGGGACTAGGCTACGAGCAGTACTTC
CASSYPGLGYEQYF
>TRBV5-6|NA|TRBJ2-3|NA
TGTGCCAGCAGCCCCGGGACAGATACGCAGTATTTT
CASSPGTDTQYF
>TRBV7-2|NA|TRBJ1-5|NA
TGTGCCAGCAGCTTAGGGGTAGGGGACCCATATCAGCCCCAGCATTTT
CASSLGVGDPYQPQHF
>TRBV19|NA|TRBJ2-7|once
TGTGCCAGTAGCCCCTTCCATGGCTACGAGCAGTACTTC
CASSPFHGYEQYF
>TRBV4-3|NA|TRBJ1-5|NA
TGCGCCAGCAGCCAAGACAGCAATAGCAATCAGCCCCAGCATTTT
CASSQDSNSNQPQHF
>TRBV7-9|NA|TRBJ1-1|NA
TGTGCCAGCAGCTTAAGTGGCAGGGGAAGGTTAGGGGACACTGAAGCTTTCTTT
CASSLSGRGRLGDTEAFF
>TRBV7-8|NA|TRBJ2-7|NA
TGTGCCAGCTCCTTACGGGGCGGACTCGTTTCCTACGAGCAGTACTTC
CASSLRGGLVSYEQYF
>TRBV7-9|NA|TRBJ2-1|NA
TGTGCCAGCAGCCTTGGGGGACTCGTCTCCTACAATGAGCAGTTCTTC
CASSLGGLVSYNEQFF
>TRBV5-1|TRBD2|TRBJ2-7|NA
TGCGCCAGCAGCTTGCCTCCTAGCGGCGACTACGAGCAGTACTTC
CASSLPPSGDYEQYF
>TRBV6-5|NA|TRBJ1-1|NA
TGTGCCAGCAGTTACTCGGCGAACACTGAAGCTTTCTTT
CASSYSANTEAFF
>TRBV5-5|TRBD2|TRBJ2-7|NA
TGTGCCAGCAGCATCGGGACTAGCGGGAGTCTCTCCTACGAGCAGTACTTC
CASSIGTSGSLSYEQYF
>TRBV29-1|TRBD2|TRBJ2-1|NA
TGCAGCGACAAGGGACTAGCGGGAGGGCCTGGACAGTTCTTC
CSDKGLAGGPGQFF
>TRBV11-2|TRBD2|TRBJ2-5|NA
TGTGCCAGCAGCTTAGATCCCACCCCGACTAGCACCCAGTACTTC
CASSLDPTPTSTQYF
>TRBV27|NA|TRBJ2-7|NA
TGTGCCAGCAGTTCCGGGACTTTTACCACCTACGAGCAGTACTTC
CASSSGTFTTYEQYF
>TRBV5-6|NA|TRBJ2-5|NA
TGTGCCAGCAGCTTGGGGGGAGCCCAGTACTTC
CASSLGGAQYF
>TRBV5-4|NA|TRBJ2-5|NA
TGTGCCAGCAGCTCCTATGCGGCACTTCACACCACCCAAGAGACCCAGTACTTC
CASSSYAALHTTQETQYF
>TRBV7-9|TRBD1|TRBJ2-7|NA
TGTGCCAGCAGCGCCGGGGCAGGGGGATCCTACGAGCAGTACTTC
CASSAGAGGSYEQYF
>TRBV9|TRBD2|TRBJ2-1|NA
TGTGCCAGCAGCGTAGAGGTAGCGGGAGGGCCGCCGTTCTTC
CASSVEVAGGPPFF
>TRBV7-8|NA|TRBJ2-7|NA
TGTGCCAGCAGCTTTCGGACCGAGTCCTACGAGCAGTACTTC
CASSFRTESYEQYF
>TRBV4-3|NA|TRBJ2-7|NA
TGCGCCAGCAGCCAGGCTACCAATAATGGGTTCCCCTACGAGCAGTACTTC
CASSQATNNGFPYEQYF
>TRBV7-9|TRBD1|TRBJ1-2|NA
TGTGCCAGCAGCGACAGGGGGCTCGGCGGCTACACCTTC
CASSDRGLGGYTF
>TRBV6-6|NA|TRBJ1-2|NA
TGTGCCAGCAGTCAGGGTCGGGGGGATGGCTACACCTTC
CASSQGRGDGYTF
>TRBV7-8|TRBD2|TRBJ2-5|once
TGTGCCAGCAGCTTATTTCCTGTTGCGGGAGAAGAGACCCAGTACTTC
CASSLFPVAGEETQYF
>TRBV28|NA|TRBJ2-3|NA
TGTGCCAGCTTCCTTACAGGGACAGATACGCAGTATTTT
CASFLTGTDTQYF
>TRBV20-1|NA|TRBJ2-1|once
TGCAGTGCTAGTAGGCGGATGGAGCAGTTCTTC
CSASRRMEQFF
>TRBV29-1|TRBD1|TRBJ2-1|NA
TGCAGCGCCAAGCGACAGGGTCGGAATGAGCAGTTCTTC
CSAKRQGRNEQFF
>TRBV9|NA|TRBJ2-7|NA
TGTGCCAGCAGCGACGGCTCCTACGAGCAGTACTTC
CASSDGSYEQYF
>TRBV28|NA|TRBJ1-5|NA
TGTGCCAGCACCCTGCGTTCTTATAGCAATCAGCCCCAGCATTTT
CASTLRSYSNQPQHF
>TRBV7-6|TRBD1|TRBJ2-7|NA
TGTGCCAGCAGCTCCGGGACAGGGCTTTCAGGCGAGCAGTACTTC
CASSSGTGLSGEQYF
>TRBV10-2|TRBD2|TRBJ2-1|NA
TGCGCCACCGAGCGGGAGAACTATGAGCAGTTCTTC
CATERENYEQFF
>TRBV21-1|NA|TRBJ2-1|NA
TGTGCCAGCAGCAAAAAAATTCCCCTTACATCGACCATTGCCTGCCACGATGAGCAGTTCTTC
CASSKKIPLTSTIACHDEQFF
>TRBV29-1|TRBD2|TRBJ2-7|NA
TGCAGCGTTACCTGGACTAGCGGGCTTACCTACGAGCAGTACTTC
CSVTWTSGLTYEQYF
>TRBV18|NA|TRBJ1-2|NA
TGTGCCAGCTCACCCGCGGAGGGTCGGAGCTATGGCTACACCTTC
CASSPAEGRSYGYTF
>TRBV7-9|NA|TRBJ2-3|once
TGTGCGAACGGTGATACGCAGTATTTT
CANGDTQYF
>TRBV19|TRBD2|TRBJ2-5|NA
TGTGCCAGTAGTCCCCGGTCAGCGGGAGTAGTCTTGGGTGAGACCCAGTACTTC
CASSPRSAGVVLGETQYF
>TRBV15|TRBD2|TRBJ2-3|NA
TGTGCCACCAGCAAATACCGGGACAGGGAACTAGCGGGAGGTACCGGGGATACGCAGTATTTT
CATSKYRDRELAGGTGDTQYF
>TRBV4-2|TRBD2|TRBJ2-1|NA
TGTGCCAGCAGCCAGGCCCTTGCGGGGGTAACTTACAATGAGCAGTTCTTC
CASSQALAGVTYNEQFF
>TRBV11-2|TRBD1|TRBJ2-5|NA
TGTGCCAGCAGCCCGGGACAGGGTGTCGTTGAGACCCAGTACTTC
CASSPGQGVVETQYF
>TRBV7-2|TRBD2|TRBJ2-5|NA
TGTGCCAGCAGCTTAATATCTAGCGGAGAACAAGAGACCCAGTACTTC
CASSLISSGEQETQYF
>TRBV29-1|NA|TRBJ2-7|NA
TGCAGCGTTGTGGAGGACAGCCACGAGCAGTACTTC
CSVVEDSHEQYF
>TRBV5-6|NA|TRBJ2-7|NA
TGTGCCAGCAGCTTGTGGGGAGGGGGAGCCTACGAGCAGTACTTC
CASSLWGGGAYEQYF
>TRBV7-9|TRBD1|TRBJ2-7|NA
TGTGCCAGCAGCTGGACAGGGCCGCACGAGCAGTACTTC
CASSWTGPHEQYF
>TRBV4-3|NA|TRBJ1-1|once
TGCGCCAGCAGCCAGACTCACAGGGTCGAGGACACTGAAGCTTTCTTT
CASSQTHRVEDTEAFF
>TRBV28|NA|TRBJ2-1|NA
TGTGCCAGCAGTCCAAGTACTCAGGGTTTGCGCGATGAGCAGTTCTTC
CASSPSTQGLRDEQFF
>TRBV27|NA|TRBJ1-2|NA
TGTGCCAGCAGTCCTCTAGATGGCTATGGCTACACCTTC
CASSPLDGYGYTF
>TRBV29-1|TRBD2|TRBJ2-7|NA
TGCAGCGCGAGGACTAGCGGATCCTACGAGCAGTACTTC
CSARTSGSYEQYF
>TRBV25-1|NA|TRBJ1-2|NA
TGTGCCAGCAGTGAGGACATCTTAGGAGGCTACACCTTC
CASSEDILGGYTF
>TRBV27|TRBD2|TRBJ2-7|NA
TGTGCCAGCAGCATGGGGGGAGGGACCTACGAGCAGTACTTC
CASSMGGGTYEQYF
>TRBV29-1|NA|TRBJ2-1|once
TGCAGCGTTAGCGGACTTGCGGCCACCTACAATGAGCAGTTCTTC
CSVSGLAATYNEQFF